Each of the 3 T cell receptor beta chains below was sequenced from the same sample in a study of PD-1 blockade in classical Hodgkin lymphoma. The data were produced by immunoSEQ multiplex PCR, yet TCRdb's version contains in-frame clones alone and is incomplete. The sample includes 57,000 or so clones, roughly 88% of them seen just once. Each patient relapsed following autologous stem cell transplantation, and prior brentuximab vedotin exposure differed. Material: peripheral blood mononuclear cells (PBMCs), obtained at baseline. The receptors come from a human donor with classical Hodgkin lymphoma.

The rearrangement uses TRBV6-6 and TRBJ1-2; no clear D gene. V gave up 2 bases and J gave up 2 bases, with 3 bases separating them. CDR3 length: 12 residues. CDR1 and CDR2 from the germline V gene are MNHNY and SVGAGI (reference sequence). CDR3 DNA sequence: TGTGCCAGCAGTTACGGGAACTATGGCTACACCTTC. As protein: CASSYGNYGYTF.

CDR3 in DNA: TGTGCCAGCAGTGACGCGGGGGGCACAGATACGCAGTATTTT. This codes for CASSDAGGTDTQYF. The rearrangement uses TRBV6-4 and TRBJ2-3; the match to TRBD2 covers 7 bases. Per the germline V gene, CDR1 is MRHNA and CDR2 is SNTAGT. CDR3 length equals 14 residues. Unmatched junction bases numbered 0, after V lost 2 bases and J lost 1 base.

The genes are TRBV5-8 and TRBJ2-5; 10 bases fit TRBD2. The germline gives CDR1 SGHTS, CDR2 YDEGEE. Germline trimming cut 1 base from V and 4 bases from J; bases unmatched to any gene: 4. CDR3 length: 15 amino acids. CDR3: CASSLSGGAGETQYF. The CDR3 DNA is TGTGCCAGCAGCTTGAGCGGGGGGGCCGGAGAGACCCAGTACTTC.